Listed here is a single TCR beta chain. Its target is unknown. The data belong to a study of vaccination and CD4 T cells after COVID-19. As for the study in general: Post-COVID samples had a sampling time that fell a median 101 days after diagnosis (range 35 to 161).

Germline lookup yields CDR1 SGDLS and CDR2 YYNGEE. The CDR3 runs to 14 residues. Trimming cost V 0 bases and J 2 bases, with 6 bases left between them. This sample's treatment: roughly nine-day PBMC culture with coronavirus spike peptide pools or control peptides (ViraFEST assay). The Oncomine TCR Beta short-read assay was what sequenced the DNA obtained from cultured CD4+ T cells. TCRdb redid the calling of the PCR reads with MiXCR, one entry per CDR3 protein. This sample carries about 15,000 distinct CDR3 sequences, 48% of them seen once, and the ten largest clones take about 12%. The rearrangement joins TRBV9 to TRBJ1-3; D is ambiguous. The sequenced sample was CD4+ T cells from blood, cultured in vitro. The receptor comes from a human donor who had recovered from COVID-19. This CDR3 is CASSVAGTGNTIYF. Written as DNA, the CDR3 is TGTGCCAGCAGCGTAGCCGGTACTGGAAACACCATATATTTT.